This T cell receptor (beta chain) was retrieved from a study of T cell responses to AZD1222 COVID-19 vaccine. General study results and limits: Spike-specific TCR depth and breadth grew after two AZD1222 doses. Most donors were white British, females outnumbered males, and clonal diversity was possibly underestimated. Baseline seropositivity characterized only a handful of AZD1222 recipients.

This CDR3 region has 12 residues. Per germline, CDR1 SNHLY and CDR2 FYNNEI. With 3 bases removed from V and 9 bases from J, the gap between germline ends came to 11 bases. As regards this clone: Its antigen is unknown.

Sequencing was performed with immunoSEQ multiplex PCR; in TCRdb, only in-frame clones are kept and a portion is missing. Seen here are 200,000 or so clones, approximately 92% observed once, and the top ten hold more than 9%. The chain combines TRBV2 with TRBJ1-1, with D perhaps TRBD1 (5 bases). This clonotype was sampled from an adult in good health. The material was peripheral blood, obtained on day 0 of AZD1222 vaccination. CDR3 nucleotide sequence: TGTGCCAGCAGTGAGGGGGGGGTACAAGCTTTCTTT. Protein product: CASSEGGVQAFF.